The rows below give T cell receptor beta chains drawn from one sample of a study of Graves' ophthalmopathy and Graves' hyperthyroidism. TCRdb ran MiXCR on the multiplex PCR reads and lists one entry per CDR3 protein. The top ten clones hold roughly 2.3% of a sample with some 370,000 distinct CDR3 sequences, roughly 17% of them seen once. What was sequenced was peripheral blood. The receptors come from an adult woman with stable Graves' hyperthyroidism. Both conserved end residues are part of each CDR3.

J,V,CDR3
TRBJ2-7,TRBV4-3,CASSQGPGLAGAPSYEQYF
TRBJ1-1,TRBV2,CASSPGWGENTEAFF
TRBJ2-4,TRBV6-1,CASRRGGAKNIKYF
TRBJ2-7,TRBV4-1,CASSQVIAGDEQYF
TRBJ2-7,TRBV7-3,CASSLTAAGGYEQYF
TRBJ2-2,TRBV19,CASSITGQGAGELFF
TRBJ2-7,TRBV28,CASSFGRETYEQYF
TRBJ1-5,TRBV6-5,CASSYSTGRQPQHF
TRBJ2-2,TRBV20-1,CSARGLGASTGELFF
TRBJ1-2,TRBV12-3/TRBV12-4,CASSLGPEAYGYTF
TRBJ2-5,TRBV30,CAYSDTGLRETQYF
TRBJ2-7,TRBV6-2/TRBV6-3,CASSYPPGVGEQYF
TRBJ1-1,TRBV24-1,CATSDLNGAFF
TRBJ1-1,TRBV4-1,CASSQEAGMTTEAFF
TRBJ1-5,TRBV27,CASSLLPGDVSNQPQHF
TRBJ2-2,TRBV6-1,CASASGPGELFF
TRBJ2-7,TRBV10-3,CAIRGLADYEQYF
TRBJ1-1,TRBV20-1,CSASPRGDRIEAFF
TRBJ2-7,TRBV28,CASSSGDRSGSYEQYF
TRBJ2-7,TRBV30,CAGRQERPYEQYF
TRBJ2-6,TRBV7-3,CASSLGQLSGANVLTF
TRBJ2-2,TRBV6-2/TRBV6-3,CASRASGSTGELFF
TRBJ2-4,TRBV11-1,CASSRFETEGPGAKNIQYF
TRBJ2-5,TRBV7-9,CASSLASVQETQYF
TRBJ2-7,TRBV10-3,CAISTGLYEQYF
TRBJ2-5,TRBV29-1,CSVEDSDIQETQYF
TRBJ1-1,TRBV11-2,CASSLNGVRNTEAFF
TRBJ1-1,TRBV20-1,CSASNDRILNTEAFF
TRBJ1-1,TRBV12-3/TRBV12-4,CASSNGGTEAFF
TRBJ2-7,TRBV29-1,CSVVLAVSYEQYF
TRBJ2-2,TRBV10-1,CASSPFGVSGRAGELFF
TRBJ2-5,TRBV18,CASSTDSLRETQYF
TRBJ2-7,TRBV29-1,CSVEKTSGSSYEQYF
TRBJ2-7,TRBV18,CASSREHEQYF
TRBJ1-2,TRBV30,CAGPDRGLGYTF
TRBJ1-1,TRBV19,CASSVLGTGAFF
TRBJ2-5,TRBV12-3/TRBV12-4,CASGGYDQETQYF
TRBJ2-2,TRBV6-1,CASSQRTKPTGELFF
TRBJ2-7,TRBV10-3,CAISAGGAAWEQYF
TRBJ1-2,TRBV12-3/TRBV12-4,CACSLGANYGNTF
TRBJ1-6,TRBV19,CASSIGARNSPLHF
TRBJ1-2,TRBV29-1,CSVGQGDGGYTF
TRBJ1-5,TRBV27,CASRSVQGARGQPQHF
TRBJ1-6,TRBV10-3,CAISRDKTNSPLHF
TRBJ1-5,TRBV4-1,CASSQASGNQPQHF
TRBJ2-2,TRBV27,CASSSLRLAGADTGELFF
TRBJ2-4,TRBV7-9,CASSLAWELSPRNIQYF
TRBJ2-7,TRBV28,CASTPGPIGYEQYF
TRBJ2-7,TRBV2,CASSAETYEQYF